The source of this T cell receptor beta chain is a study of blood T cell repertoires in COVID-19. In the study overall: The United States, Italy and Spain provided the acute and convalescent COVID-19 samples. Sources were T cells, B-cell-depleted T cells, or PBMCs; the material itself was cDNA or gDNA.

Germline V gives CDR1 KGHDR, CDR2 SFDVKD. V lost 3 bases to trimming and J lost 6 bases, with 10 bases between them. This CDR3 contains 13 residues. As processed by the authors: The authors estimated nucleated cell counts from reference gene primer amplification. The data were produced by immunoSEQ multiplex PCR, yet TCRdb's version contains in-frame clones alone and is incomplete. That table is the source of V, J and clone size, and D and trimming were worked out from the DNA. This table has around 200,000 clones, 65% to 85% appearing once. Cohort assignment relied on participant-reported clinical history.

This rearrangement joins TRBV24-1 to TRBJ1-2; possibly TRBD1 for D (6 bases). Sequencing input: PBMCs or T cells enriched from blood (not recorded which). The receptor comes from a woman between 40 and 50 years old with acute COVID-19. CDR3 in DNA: TGTGCCACCAGTGATGGGGGCCGGGATGGCTACACCTTC. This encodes CATSDGGRDGYTF.